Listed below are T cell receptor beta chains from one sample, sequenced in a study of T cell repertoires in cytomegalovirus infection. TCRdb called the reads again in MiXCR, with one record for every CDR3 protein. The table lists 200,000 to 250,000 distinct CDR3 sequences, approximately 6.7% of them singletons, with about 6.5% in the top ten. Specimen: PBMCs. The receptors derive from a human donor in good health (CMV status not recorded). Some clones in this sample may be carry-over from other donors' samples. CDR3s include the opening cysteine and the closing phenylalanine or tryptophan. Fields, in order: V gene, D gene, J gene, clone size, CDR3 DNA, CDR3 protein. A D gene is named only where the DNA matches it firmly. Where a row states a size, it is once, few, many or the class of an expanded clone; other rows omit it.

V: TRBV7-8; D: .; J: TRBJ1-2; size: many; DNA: TGTGCCAGCAGCCCCCCGGCAGGAAATGGTCATGGCTACACCTTC; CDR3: CASSPPAGNGHGYTF
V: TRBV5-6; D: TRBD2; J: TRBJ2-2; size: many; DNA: TGTGCCAGCAGCCCAGCGGGGGCGGGCGCAGGCGGGGAGCTGTTTTTT; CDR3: CASSPAGAGAGGELFF
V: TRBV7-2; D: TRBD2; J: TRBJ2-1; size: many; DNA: TGTGCCAGCAGCTCTCTAGCGGGGGGCTTCCCCTACAATGAGCAGTTCTTC; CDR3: CASSSLAGGFPYNEQFF
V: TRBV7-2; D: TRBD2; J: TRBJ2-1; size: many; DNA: TGTGCCAGCAGCTTAGGATTACGAGGTGCGGGGGGTAAGAACAATGAGCAGTTCTTC; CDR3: CASSLGLRGAGGKNNEQFF
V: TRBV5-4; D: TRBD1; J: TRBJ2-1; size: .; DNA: TGTGCCAGCAGCGCCGGGACAGGGGGGGGGGGGCACAATGAGCAGTTCTTC; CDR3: CASSAGTGGGGHNEQFF
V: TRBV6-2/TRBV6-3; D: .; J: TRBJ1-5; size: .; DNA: TGTGCCAGCTCCAGGGCCAATCAGCCCCAGCATTTT; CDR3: CASSRANQPQHF
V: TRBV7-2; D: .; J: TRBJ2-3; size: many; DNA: TGTGCCAGCAGCTTGGGGAGCATTAGCACAGATACGCAGTATTTT; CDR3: CASSLGSISTDTQYF
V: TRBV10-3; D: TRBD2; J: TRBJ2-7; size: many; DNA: TGTGCCATCAGTGGCATAGCGGGGGGCCCCTATTCCTACGAGCAGTACTTC; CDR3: CAISGIAGGPYSYEQYF
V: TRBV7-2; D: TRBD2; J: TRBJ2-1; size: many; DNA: TGTGCCAGCAGATCTAGCGGGGGAACCTACAATGAGCAGTTCTTC; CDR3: CASRSSGGTYNEQFF
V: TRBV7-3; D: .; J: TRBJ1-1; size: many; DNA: TGTGCCAGCAGCTTCGCCTTGACAAACACTGAAGCTTTCTTT; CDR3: CASSFALTNTEAFF
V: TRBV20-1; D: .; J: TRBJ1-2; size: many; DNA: TGCAGTGCTAGAGATGCTGGCGTAGTTAACTATGGCTACACCTTC; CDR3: CSARDAGVVNYGYTF
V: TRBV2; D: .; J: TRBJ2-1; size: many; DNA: TGTGCCAGCAGCGGCTCTTTAAACAATGAGCAGTTCTTC; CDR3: CASSGSLNNEQFF
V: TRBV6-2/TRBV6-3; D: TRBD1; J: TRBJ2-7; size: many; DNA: TGTGCCAGCAGCCCATCACAGGGGTACCCTTACGAGCAGTACTTC; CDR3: CASSPSQGYPYEQYF
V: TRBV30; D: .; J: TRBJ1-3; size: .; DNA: TGTGCCTGGAGTGGAGGGCCCGACACCATATATTTT; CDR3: CAWSGGPDTIYF
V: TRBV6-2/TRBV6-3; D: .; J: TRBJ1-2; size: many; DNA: TGTGCCAGCAGAGATATTCGGGGCCAGGCGAACTATGGCTACACCTTC; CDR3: CASRDIRGQANYGYTF
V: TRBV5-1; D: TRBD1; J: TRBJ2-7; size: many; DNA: TGCGCCAGTGGAACGGACAGGACCTACGAGCAGTACTTC; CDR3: CASGTDRTYEQYF
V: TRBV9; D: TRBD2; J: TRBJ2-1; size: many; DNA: TGTGCCAGCAGCTCCCCTGGAGGACTAGCGGGGGGGTGGGGGAGCGATGAGCAGTTCTTC; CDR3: CASSSPGGLAGGWGSDEQFF
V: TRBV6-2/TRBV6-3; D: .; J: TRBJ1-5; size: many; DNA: TGTGCCAGCACTACCAGCAATCAGCCCCAGCATTTT; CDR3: CASTTSNQPQHF
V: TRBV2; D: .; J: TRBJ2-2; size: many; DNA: TGTGCCAGCAGTGTCCGCGGCGGGGAGCTGTTTTTT; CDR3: CASSVRGGELFF
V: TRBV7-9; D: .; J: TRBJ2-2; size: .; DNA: TGTGCCAGCAGCTTAGAGCCGGCCGGGGAGCTGTTTTTT; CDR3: CASSLEPAGELFF
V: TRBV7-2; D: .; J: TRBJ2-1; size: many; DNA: TGTGCCAGCAGCTTAGGTGGGGGGGCAAGGCTACAGTTCTTC; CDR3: CASSLGGGARLQFF
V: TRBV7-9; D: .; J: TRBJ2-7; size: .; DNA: TGTGCCAGCAGCTTAACCCCGGGACCAGTGCTTACTCACGAGCAGTACTTC; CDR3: CASSLTPGPVLTHEQYF
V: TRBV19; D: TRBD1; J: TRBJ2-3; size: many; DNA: TGTGCCAGTAGTATAAGCGGCAGGGGGCCAGATACGCAGTATTTT; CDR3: CASSISGRGPDTQYF
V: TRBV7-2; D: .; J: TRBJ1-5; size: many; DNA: TGTGCCAGCAGCTCACACAGGAATCAGCCCCAGCATTTT; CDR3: CASSSHRNQPQHF
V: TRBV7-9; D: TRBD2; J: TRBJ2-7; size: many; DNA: TGTGCCAGCAGCTTAGCTGCAGGCCTAGCGGGCTACGAGCAGTACTTC; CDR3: CASSLAAGLAGYEQYF